These 25 T cell receptor beta chains were sequenced from one sample in a study of T cell responses to AZD1222 COVID-19 vaccine. Measured with immunoSEQ multiplex PCR; TCRdb has only the in-frame clones, and not every one. There are about 120,000 clones in the sample; approximately 84% occur only once, and around 7% lies in the top ten. Sequenced here: peripheral blood, sampled on day 0 of AZD1222 vaccination. The receptors come from an adult in good health.

The chain recombines TRBV9 with TRBJ1-6; D perhaps matches TRBD1 (5 bases). CDR3 length equals 16 residues. Germline-derived CDR1 and CDR2 are SGDLS and YYNGEE. V was pared by 0 bases and J by 6 bases, with 13 bases between. The CDR3 sequence is CASSVEEGRRNSPLHF. CDR3 nucleotide sequence: TGTGCCAGCAGCGTAGAGGAGGGACGGCGTAATTCACCCCTCCACTTT.

This clone appeared once. The chain employs TRBV3-1 (or the pseudogene TRBV3-2) and TRBJ1-3; 7 positions match TRBD1. The CDR3 is made up of 14 amino acids. Losses at the gene ends were 7 bases for V and 4 bases for J; bases not matched to a gene: 7. The germline CDR1 and CDR2 sequences are LGHDT and YNNKEL (reference sequence). CDR3 in amino acids: CASTDSQGGNTIYF. CDR3 nucleotide sequence: TGTGCCAGCACCGACTCACAGGGGGGAAACACCATATATTTT.

For the CDR3, the DNA is TGCGCCAGCAGTGAGTACCAGGACAGGGAGGATCAGCCCCAGCATTTT. Its translation is CASSEYQDREDQPQHF. The gene calls are TRBV10-2 and TRBJ1-5; 8 nucleotides line up with TRBD1. This CDR3 spans 16 amino acids. Germline V gives CDR1 WSHSY, CDR2 SAAADI. V shed 1 base, J shed 5 bases, and the junction held 7 bases outside the gene matches.

The count of this clone is one. This chain links TRBV4-2 with TRBJ1-2; D gene unclear. V lost 4 bases to trimming and J lost 8 bases, with 14 bases between them. The V gene's germline CDR1 is LGHNA and CDR2 YNFKEQ. The CDR3 has 13 residues. The CDR3 coding sequence is TGTGCCAGCAGCCCGCGGGCCTCAGGCGGCTACACCTTC. It yields the protein CASSPRASGGYTF.

The J gene is TRBJ2-7, the V gene TRBV15; D not certain. The CDR3 is 16 residues long. Trimming stripped 0 bases from V and 0 bases from J, with 12 bases between. Germline V CDR1 and CDR2: LNHNV, YYDKDF (reference sequence). In DNA, the CDR3 is TGTGCCACCAGCAGAGATCTGACAACCCCCTCCTACGAGCAGTACTTC. Encoded protein: CATSRDLTTPSYEQYF.

The rearrangement links TRBV28 to TRBJ1-5, with no clear D. Germline-derived CDR1 and CDR2 are MDHEN and SYDVKM. V dropped 5 bases and J dropped 7 bases, with 21 bases sitting between them. The CDR3 is 16 residues long. CDR3 in amino acids: CASSLHSTPQRQPQHF. The CDR3 bases are TGTGCCAGCAGTCTGCACTCAACCCCACAGCGGCAGCCCCAGCATTTT.

The J gene is TRBJ2-1, the V gene TRBV5-1; TRBD2 aligns across 8 bases. The CDR3 is made up of 14 amino acids. Unmatched junction bases numbered 2, after V lost 2 bases and J lost 4 bases. Per the germline V gene, CDR1 is SGHRS and CDR2 is YFSETQ. In DNA, the CDR3 is TGCGCCAGCAGCTTCGCTAGCGGGTACAATGAGCAGTTCTTC. Encoded protein: CASSFASGYNEQFF.

The chain employs TRBV19 and TRBJ2-1; 10 bases match TRBD2. This CDR3 region has 15 residues. Unmatched junction bases numbered 11, after V lost 5 bases and J lost 10 bases. Germline-derived CDR1 and CDR2 are LNHDA and SQIVND (reference sequence). CDR3 amino acids: CASSYQREGSWEQFF. DNA of the CDR3: TGTGCCAGTAGTTATCAGCGGGAGGGGTCTTGGGAGCAGTTCTTC.

The rearrangement joins TRBV4-2 to TRBJ2-3; D is undetermined. The V gene lost 0 bases and the J gene lost 8 bases, with 6 bases spanning the gap. Germline CDR1 LGHNA, CDR2 YNFKEQ. CDR3 length equals 12 residues. The CDR3 loop is CASSQDGGTQYF. For the CDR3, the DNA is TGTGCCAGCAGCCAAGATGGCGGTACGCAGTATTTT.

The chain combines TRBV6-5 with TRBJ2-5; D may match TRBD1 or TRBD2 (5 bases each). The V end lost 0 bases, the J end lost 8 bases, and 16 bases lay between the germline ends. The CDR3 contains 15 residues. Germline CDR1 reads MNHEY; CDR2 reads SVGAGI. CDR3 residues: CASSYSSSPRGTQYF. CDR3 nucleotides: TGTGCCAGCAGTTACTCTTCCAGCCCGAGGGGAACCCAGTACTTC.

The V and J genes are TRBV5-1 and TRBJ1-6; 12 bases match TRBD1. The CDR3 runs 15 residues. Germline CDR1 is SGHRS and CDR2 is YFSETQ. Losses at the gene ends were 3 bases for V and 11 bases for J; bases not matched to a gene: 6. The CDR3 reads CASSSGQGAFAPLHF. CDR3 bases: TGCGCCAGCAGCTCGGGACAGGGGGCCTTCGCACCCCTCCACTTT.

The genes are TRBV9 and TRBJ1-5; no definite D call. The V end lost 4 bases, the J end lost 5 bases, and 10 bases lay between the germline ends. The germline V gene has CDR1 SGDLS and CDR2 YYNGEE. CDR3 length equals 13 residues. CDR3 region: CASSPDLYQPQHF. DNA of the CDR3: TGTGCCAGCAGCCCAGACCTTTATCAGCCCCAGCATTTT.

This clone was observed once. V gene TRBV5-5 combines with J gene TRBJ2-2, with 8 bases fitting TRBD2. The CDR3 loop spans 14 amino acids. The junction had 5 bases not matched to a gene; V was cut back by 9 bases and J by 1 base. Germline V gene data show CDR1 as SGHKS and CDR2 as YYEKEE (reference sequence). The CDR3 nucleotides read TGTGCCACCACTCGGGGGGGGAACACCGGGGAGCTGTTTTTT. It is translated as CATTRGGNTGELFF.

V and J are TRBV9 and TRBJ2-1, with a tentative D call TRBD1 (5 bases). Trimming pared 0 bases from V and 2 bases from J, leaving 9 bases between. The CDR3 totals 15 residues. In germline, CDR1 is SGDLS, CDR2 YYNGEE. The CDR3 coding sequence is TGTGCCAGCAGCGTAGGACAGCGTACCTACAATGAGCAGTTCTTC. Its protein product is CASSVGQRTYNEQFF.

The V and J genes are TRBV7-2 and TRBJ2-7; the D is unclear. The CDR3 extends over 13 amino acids. Germline V gene lookup returns CDR1 SGHTA and CDR2 FQGNSA. The V end lost 5 bases, the J end lost 12 bases, and 20 bases lay between the germline ends. The chain's CDR3 is CASSLTIEAHTYF. The CDR3 bases are TGTGCCAGCAGCCTCACCATTGAGGCACACACGTACTTC.

This rearrangement joins TRBV5-4 to TRBJ1-2, with TRBD1 matching 7 bases. J gave up 10 bases and V 4 bases, and 10 bases lay outside the gene matches. Per germline, CDR1 SGHNT and CDR2 YYREEE (reference sequence). The CDR3 totals 13 residues. CDR3 residues: CASSTMGQRLYTF. CDR3 nucleotide sequence: TGTGCCAGCAGCACGATGGGACAGAGACTCTACACCTTC.

This rearrangement joins TRBV19 to TRBJ2-1; a weak D match, TRBD2 (5 bases). The germline gives CDR1 LNHDA, CDR2 SQIVND (reference sequence). CDR3 size: 14 residues. Trimming removed 5 bases from V and 8 bases from J, with 16 bases in between. The CDR3: CASSAPPSRDEQFF. In nucleotides, the CDR3 is TGTGCCAGTAGTGCCCCCCCTAGCCGCGATGAGCAGTTCTTC.

This sequence joins TRBV7-2 and TRBJ2-2, with 11 positions matching TRBD2. The length of the CDR3 is 17 residues. V was pared by 7 bases and J by 2 bases, with 9 bases of the junction left unmatched. Per the germline V gene, CDR1 is SGHTA and CDR2 is FQGNSA. The CDR3 is CASILIGTSGNTGELFF. The CDR3 region has the DNA TGTGCCAGCATACTCATTGGGACTAGCGGAAACACCGGGGAGCTGTTTTTT.

The chain combines TRBV28 with TRBJ1-1; unclear D gene. V gave up 5 bases and J gave up 8 bases, with 12 bases separating them. The CDR3 length is 12 residues. The V gene's germline CDR1 is MDHEN and CDR2 SYDVKM. CDR3 nucleotides: TGTGCCAGCAGTGTAGGCCAGGTCGAAGCTTTCTTT. Its protein is CASSVGQVEAFF.

This chain links TRBV6-4 with TRBJ1-5; a weak D match, TRBD1 (6 bases). The CDR3 sequence is 16 residues long. Trimming took off 9 bases at V and 10 bases at J, with 28 bases between the two ends. The germline V gene encodes CDR1 MRHNA and CDR2 SNTAGT. The CDR3 loop reads CASNPRGVGSDVPQHF. CDR3 bases: TGTGCCAGTAATCCCAGGGGCGTGGGATCTGACGTTCCCCAGCATTTT.

The rearrangement joins TRBV2 to TRBJ1-1; 9 nucleotides align to TRBD1. V lost 6 bases to trimming and J lost 3 bases; unmatched junction nucleotides: 11. This CDR3 is built from 16 residues. Germline V gene data show CDR1 as SNHLY and CDR2 as FYNNEI. The DNA for the CDR3 is TGTGCCAGCAGGGGCCGTTTACAGGGGGCCGACACTGAAGCTTTCTTT. It specifies CASRGRLQGADTEAFF.

The rearrangement links TRBV30 to TRBJ2-6, with 8 bases that match TRBD1. The germline V gene has CDR1 GTSNPN and CDR2 SVGIG (reference sequence). V was pared by 8 bases and J by 4 bases, with 7 bases of the junction left unmatched. The CDR3 runs to 14 residues. The CDR3 here is CALRTGPGANVLTF. In nucleotides, the CDR3 is TGTGCCCTCAGGACAGGGCCCGGGGCCAACGTCCTGACTTTC.

The gene calls are TRBV14 and TRBJ2-1; TRBD1 or TRBD2 may be the D gene (6 bases each). Germline CDR1 SGHDN, CDR2 FVKESK. CDR3 length: 16 amino acids. V lost 6 bases and J 7 bases, leaving 22 bases between the germline ends. The CDR3 sequence is CASRQTGGHRANEQFF. Here the CDR3 DNA reads TGTGCCAGCAGACAAACCGGGGGACACAGGGCAAATGAGCAGTTCTTC.

The J gene is TRBJ2-5, the V gene TRBV2; no reliable D call. V was trimmed by 8 bases and J by 7 bases, leaving 11 bases between them. The CDR3 totals 11 residues. CDR1 and CDR2 (germline): SNHLY, FYNNEI. The CDR3 region is CASSTRGTQYF. Here the CDR3 DNA reads TGTGCCAGCTCTACCCGTGGGACCCAGTACTTC.

This clone was counted once. This chain connects TRBV5-4 to TRBJ1-6, with 9 nucleotides matching TRBD1. Looked up from germline, CDR1 is SGHNT and CDR2 is YYREEE (reference sequence). There are 15 residues in the CDR3. V was pared by 3 bases and J by 7 bases, with 5 bases of the junction left unmatched. The DNA for the CDR3 is TGTGCCAGCAGCTCGGACAGGGGTGGGAATTCACCCCTCCACTTT. Amino acid sequence: CASSSDRGGNSPLHF. The whole variable domain, filled in from reference TRBV5-4 and TRBJ1-6, reads ETGVTQSPTHLIKTRGQQVTLRCSSQSGHNTVSWYQQALGQGPQFIFQYYREEENGRGNFPPRFSGLQFPNYSSELNVNALELDDSALYLCASSSDRGGNSPLHFGNGTRLTVT.